Detailed here is one TCR beta chain. Its antigen remains unidentified. No much larger clone exists at a distance of one base, and base qualities are not known. This entry comes from a study of shared clonotypes between healthy human individuals (TCRdb year 2020). The study in broad terms: Three men and two women, aged 18 to 49 years, made up the cohort. For each donor, CD4 naive and CD4 memory were each run on three plates, CD8 naive on two plates, and CD8 memory on one plate. To estimate repertoire size and how much clonotypes are shared between individuals, the study performed deep sequencing of blood TCR repertoires from 4 to 6 healthy adults. Different laboratories and diverse techniques were used to prepare libraries and sequence TCR repertoires, to increase sequencing depth and limit assay-specific biases. Between about 0.9 and 10 billion PBMCs per donor were obtained by leukapheresis. Summary of the overall study and its limitations: Pairwise subsampling indicated that sequencing depth was expected to affect the degree of clonotype sharing among donors. The small number of donors limited the genetic and exposure-history diversity represented. Even with the large sequencing depth, rarefaction of the sorted-subset datasets indicated that sequencing was incomplete. Across several donors, approximately 5% of naive CD4, 3% to 3.5% of naive CD8, about 2.3% of memory CD4, and about 0.44% of memory CD8 clonotypes were shared. Clonotypes shared by all four sorted-subset donors showed higher generation probabilities than non-shared clonotypes. Naive subsets generally had larger estimated clonotype richness than memory subsets did. Only blood was sampled, and tissue TCR repertoires likely differ from those in blood.

Donors were healthy HIV-negative adults with no recently reported acute infections or vaccinations. Every donor was a Caucasian adult residing in Nashville, Tennessee, USA. CD4+ T cells were enriched by magnetic negative selection; naive cells were then positively selected on CD45RA, and the negative fraction formed the memory subset. Blood was collected by leukapheresis, and PBMCs were isolated by Ficoll-Histopaque density gradient centrifugation and then cryopreserved in liquid nitrogen vapor phase. Analytical flow cytometry was used to check the purity and quantity of every magnetically sorted T cell population. Each sorted fraction had its genomic DNA isolated and then quantified by UV absorbance on a Nanodrop 2000c. TCR CDR3 regions were amplified from genomic DNA by multiplex PCR using the deep immunoSEQ assay. For each cell subset, the extracted genomic DNA was distributed evenly across all wells of several immunoSEQ 96-well plates, and each plate served as one replicate. Each replicate PCR for sorted subsets received 200 ng genomic DNA, equal to 28,000 or so T cell genomes. The purified libraries were quantified using a Qubit 3.0 fluorometer, sized with a Bioanalyzer 2100, and then quantified again using the KAPA Library Quantification kit. A separate single-read 150-cycle Illumina NextSeq 550 flow cell was used to sequence each immunoSEQ 96-well plate. The paper's processing steps were these. Because only junctional sequences without quality scores were contained in the immunoSEQ output, filtering matching that applied to full-length reads could not be performed. To assign V/J genes and CDR3, sequences were annotated using PyIR, a Python wrapper for IgBLAST v1.9, with IMGT germline references. Reads were filtered out if the reads had weak V/J assignments (E-value above 1e-6), no CDR3, stop codons, out-of-frame junctions, or ambiguous translated residues. A V3J clonotype was defined by an identical inferred V gene, J gene, and CDR3 amino acid sequence. Percentage overlap between repertoires was calculated by dividing the number of shared unique clonotypes by the size of the smaller repertoire. RTK rarefaction, the Chao1 estimator, and Recon v2.1 estimates of unobserved clonotypes were used to assess repertoire richness. Generation probabilities were computed with OLGA for all TCRbeta clonotypes obtained by the gDNA method from a few donors. Drawn from immuneACCESS, this table holds only the in-frame rearrangements with V and J called that TCRdb kept. Clones are partly lost; checked studies trace under half to an unresolved V gene and leave the rest unexplained. The D gene and trimming were derived from the DNA, and the V and J assignments and clone size from that table. For this sample the table gives roughly 200,000 clones, of which over 50% were detected only once. In total, the top ten clones hold roughly a tenth of the sample.

The CDR3 measures 15 amino acids from cysteine to phenylalanine. Of the read, only the CDR3 DNA is kept; its 45 bases are in frame from base 1. As encoded in the germline V gene, CDR1 is MDHEN while CDR2 is SYDVKM. Germline trimming: 7 bases from V, 8 bases from J; junction bases outside gene matches: 10. The chain is made from TRBV28 and TRBJ2-1; 11 central bases correspond to TRBD2. Sequences were obtained from memory CD4+ T cells sorted from blood. The cell subset or site label for this specimen denotes: CD45RA-negative fraction. The receptor was derived from a young man in good health. The nucleotide sequence reads as follows: TGTGCCAGCACGCCGCTTAGCGGGAGGGCGCATGAGCAGTTCTTC. This sequence encodes CASTPLSGRAHEQFF.